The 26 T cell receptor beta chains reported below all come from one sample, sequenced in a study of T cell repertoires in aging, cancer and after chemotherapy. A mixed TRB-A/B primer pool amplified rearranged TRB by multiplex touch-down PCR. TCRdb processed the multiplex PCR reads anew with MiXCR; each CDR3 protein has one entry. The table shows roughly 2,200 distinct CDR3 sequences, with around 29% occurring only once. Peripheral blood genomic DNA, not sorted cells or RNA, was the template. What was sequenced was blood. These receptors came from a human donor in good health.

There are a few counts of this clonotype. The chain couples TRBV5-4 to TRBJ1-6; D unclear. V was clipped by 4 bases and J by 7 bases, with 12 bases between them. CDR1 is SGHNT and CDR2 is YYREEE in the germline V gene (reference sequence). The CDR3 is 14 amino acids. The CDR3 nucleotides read TGTGCCAGCAGCGATCGATGGGGAAATTCACCCCTCCACTTT. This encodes CASSDRWGNSPLHF.

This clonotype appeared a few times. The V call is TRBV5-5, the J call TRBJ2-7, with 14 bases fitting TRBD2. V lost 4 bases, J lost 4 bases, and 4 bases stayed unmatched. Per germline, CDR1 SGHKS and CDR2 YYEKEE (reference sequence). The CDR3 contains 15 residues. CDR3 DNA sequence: TGTGCCAGCAGCCAGGGACTAGCGGGAGCTTACGAGCAGTACTTC. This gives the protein CASSQGLAGAYEQYF.

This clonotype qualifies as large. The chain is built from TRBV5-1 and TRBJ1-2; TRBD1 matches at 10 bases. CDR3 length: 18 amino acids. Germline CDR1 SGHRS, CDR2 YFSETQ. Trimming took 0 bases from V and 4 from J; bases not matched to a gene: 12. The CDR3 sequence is CASSLVTPGTGVGYGYTF. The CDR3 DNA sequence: TGCGCCAGCAGCTTGGTTACGCCCGGGACAGGGGTGGGCTATGGCTACACCTTC.

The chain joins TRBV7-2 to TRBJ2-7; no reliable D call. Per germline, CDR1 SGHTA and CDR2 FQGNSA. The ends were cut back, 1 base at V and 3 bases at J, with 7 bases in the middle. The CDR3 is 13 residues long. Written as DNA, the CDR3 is TGTGCCAGCAGCTTAGGCAGTAACTACGAGCAGTACTTC. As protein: CASSLGSNYEQYF.

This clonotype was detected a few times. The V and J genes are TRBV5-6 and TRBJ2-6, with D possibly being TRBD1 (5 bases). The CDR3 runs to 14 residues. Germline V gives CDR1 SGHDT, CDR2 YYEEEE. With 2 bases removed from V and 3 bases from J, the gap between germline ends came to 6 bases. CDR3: CASSLGVGANVLTF. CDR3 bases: TGTGCCAGCAGCTTAGGGGTTGGGGCCAACGTCCTGACTTTC.

As DNA, the CDR3 is TGTGCCAGCAGTGAAGGCCCAGGGGAGAATGGCTACACCTTC. This encodes CASSEGPGENGYTF. The rearrangement joins TRBV6-1 to TRBJ1-2, with D maybe TRBD1 (6 bases). The CDR3 is 14 residues long. Per germline, CDR1 MNHNS and CDR2 SASEGT. The ends were cut back, 1 base at V and 6 bases at J, with 12 bases in the middle.

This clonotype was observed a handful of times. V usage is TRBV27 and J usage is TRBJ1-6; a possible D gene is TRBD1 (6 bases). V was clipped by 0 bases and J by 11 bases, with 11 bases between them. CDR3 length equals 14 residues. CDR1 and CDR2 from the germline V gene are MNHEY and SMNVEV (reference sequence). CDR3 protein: CASSLSQGRAPLHF. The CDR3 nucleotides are TGTGCCAGCAGTTTATCCCAGGGGAGGGCACCCCTCCACTTT.

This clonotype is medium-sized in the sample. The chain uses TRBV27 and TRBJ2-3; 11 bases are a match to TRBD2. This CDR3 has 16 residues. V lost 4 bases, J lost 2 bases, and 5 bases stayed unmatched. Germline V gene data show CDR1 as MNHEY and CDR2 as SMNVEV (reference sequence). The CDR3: CASSSPGLAATDTQYF. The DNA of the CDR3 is TGTGCCAGCAGTTCCCCGGGACTAGCGGCCACAGATACGCAGTATTTT.

CDR3 region: CATVPTGVNQPQHF. CDR3 bases: TGTGCCACAGTGCCGACAGGGGTCAATCAGCCCCAGCATTTT. The chain uses TRBV24-1 and TRBJ1-5; TRBD1 agrees at 8 bases. Germline V lookup: CDR1 KGHDR, CDR2 SFDVKD. CDR3 size: 14 residues. Losses at the gene ends were 10 bases for V and 3 bases for J; bases not matched to a gene: 7.

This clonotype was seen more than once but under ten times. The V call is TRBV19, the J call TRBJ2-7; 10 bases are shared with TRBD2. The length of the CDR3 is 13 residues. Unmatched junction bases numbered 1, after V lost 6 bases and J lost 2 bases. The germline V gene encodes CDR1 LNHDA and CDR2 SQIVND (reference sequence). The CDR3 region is CASSLAGAYEQYF. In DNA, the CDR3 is TGTGCCAGTAGCCTAGCGGGAGCCTACGAGCAGTACTTC. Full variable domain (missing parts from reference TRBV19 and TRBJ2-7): DGGITQSPKYLFRKEGQNVTLSCEQNLNHDAMYWYRQDPGQGLRLIYYSQIVNDFQKGDIAEGYSVSREKKESFPLTVTSAQKNPTAFYLCASSLAGAYEQYFGPGTRLTVT.

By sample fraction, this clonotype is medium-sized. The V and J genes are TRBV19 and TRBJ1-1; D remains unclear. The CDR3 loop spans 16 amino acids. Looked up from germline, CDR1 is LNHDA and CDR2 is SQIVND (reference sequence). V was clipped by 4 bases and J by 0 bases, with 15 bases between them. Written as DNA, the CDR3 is TGTGCCAGTAGTAGTAGGCCCGCCCCAATGAACACTGAAGCTTTCTTT. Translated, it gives CASSSRPAPMNTEAFF.

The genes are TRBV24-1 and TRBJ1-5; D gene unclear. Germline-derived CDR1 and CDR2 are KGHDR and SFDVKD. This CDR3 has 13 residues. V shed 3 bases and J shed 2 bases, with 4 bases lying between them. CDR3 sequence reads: CATSDDGNQPQHF. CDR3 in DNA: TGTGCCACCAGTGATGATGGCAATCAGCCCCAGCATTTT.

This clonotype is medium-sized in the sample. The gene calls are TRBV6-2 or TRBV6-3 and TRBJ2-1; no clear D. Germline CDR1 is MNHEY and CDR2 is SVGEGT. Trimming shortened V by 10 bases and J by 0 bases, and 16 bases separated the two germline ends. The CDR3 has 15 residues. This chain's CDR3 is CATSVGSSSYNEQFF. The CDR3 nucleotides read TGTGCCACCTCGGTCGGCAGTAGCTCCTACAATGAGCAGTTCTTC.

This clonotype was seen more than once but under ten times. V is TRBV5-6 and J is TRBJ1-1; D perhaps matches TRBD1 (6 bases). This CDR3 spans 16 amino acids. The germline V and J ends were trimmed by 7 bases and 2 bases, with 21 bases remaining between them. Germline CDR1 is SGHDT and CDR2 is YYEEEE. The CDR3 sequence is CASQGGGPQRNTEAFF. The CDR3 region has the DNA TGTGCCAGCCAGGGAGGGGGTCCCCAACGAAACACTGAAGCTTTCTTT.

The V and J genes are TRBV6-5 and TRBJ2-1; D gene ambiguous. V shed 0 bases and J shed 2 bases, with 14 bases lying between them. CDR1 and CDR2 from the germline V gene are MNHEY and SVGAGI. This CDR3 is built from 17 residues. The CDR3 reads CASSYSIQVGPYNEQFF. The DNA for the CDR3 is TGTGCCAGCAGTTACTCGATTCAGGTTGGGCCCTACAATGAGCAGTTCTTC.

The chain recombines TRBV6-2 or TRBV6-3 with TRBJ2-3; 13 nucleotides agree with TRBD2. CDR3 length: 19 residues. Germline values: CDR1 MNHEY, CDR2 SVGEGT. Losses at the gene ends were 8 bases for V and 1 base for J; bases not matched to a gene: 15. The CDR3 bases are TGTGCCAGCTCCAAAGGGAGACTAGCGGGAGGTGTGGGCACAGATACGCAGTATTTT. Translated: CASSKGRLAGGVGTDTQYF.

CDR3 sequence reads: CASSSGTVITGELFF. CDR3 DNA sequence: TGTGCCAGCAGTTCGGGGACAGTTATCACCGGGGAGCTGTTTTTT. The chain employs TRBV12-3 or TRBV12-4 and TRBJ2-2; 7 bases are shared with TRBD1. J was trimmed by 4 bases and V by 4 bases; bases with no gene match: 6. The CDR3 spans 15 residues.

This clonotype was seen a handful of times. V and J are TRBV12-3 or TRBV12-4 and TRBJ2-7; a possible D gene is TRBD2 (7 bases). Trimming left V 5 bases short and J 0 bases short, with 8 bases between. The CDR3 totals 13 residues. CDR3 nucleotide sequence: TGTGCCAGCAGTGGGGGGGCCTCCTACGAGCAGTACTTC. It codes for CASSGGASYEQYF.

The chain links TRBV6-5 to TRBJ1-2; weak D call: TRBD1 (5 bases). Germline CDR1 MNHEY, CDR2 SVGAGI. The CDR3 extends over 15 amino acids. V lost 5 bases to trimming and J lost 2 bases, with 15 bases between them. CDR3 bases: TGTGCCAGCAGTGGGAACCTTGGGGGGAACTATGGCTACACCTTC. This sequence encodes CASSGNLGGNYGYTF.

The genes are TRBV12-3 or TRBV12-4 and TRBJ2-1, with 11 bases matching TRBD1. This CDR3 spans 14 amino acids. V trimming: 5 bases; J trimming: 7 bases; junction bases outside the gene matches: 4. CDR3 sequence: CASSGTGGGNEQFF. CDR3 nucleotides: TGTGCCAGCAGTGGGACAGGGGGAGGTAATGAGCAGTTCTTC.

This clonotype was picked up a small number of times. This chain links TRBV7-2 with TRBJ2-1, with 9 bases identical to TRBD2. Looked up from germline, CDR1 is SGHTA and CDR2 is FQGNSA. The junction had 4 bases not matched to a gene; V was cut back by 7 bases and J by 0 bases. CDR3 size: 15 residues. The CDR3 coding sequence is TGTGCCAGCAACCTAGCGGGGTACTCCTACAATGAGCAGTTCTTC. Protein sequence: CASNLAGYSYNEQFF.

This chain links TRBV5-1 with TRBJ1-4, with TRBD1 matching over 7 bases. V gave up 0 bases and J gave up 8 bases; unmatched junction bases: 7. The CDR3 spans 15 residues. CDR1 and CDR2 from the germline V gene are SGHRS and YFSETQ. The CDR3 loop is CASSLGGDSYEKLFF. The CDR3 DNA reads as TGCGCCAGCAGCTTGGGGGGGGACAGCTACGAAAAACTGTTTTTT.

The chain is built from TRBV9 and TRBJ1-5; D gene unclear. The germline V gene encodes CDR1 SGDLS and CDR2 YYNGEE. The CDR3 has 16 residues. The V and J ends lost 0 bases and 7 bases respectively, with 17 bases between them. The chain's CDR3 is CASSVDEGPTGQPQHF. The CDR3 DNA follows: TGTGCCAGCAGCGTAGACGAAGGGCCAACCGGGCAGCCCCAGCATTTT.

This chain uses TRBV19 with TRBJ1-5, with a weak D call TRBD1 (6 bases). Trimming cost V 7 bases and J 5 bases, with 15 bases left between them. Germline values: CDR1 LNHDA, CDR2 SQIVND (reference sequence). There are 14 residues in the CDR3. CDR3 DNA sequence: TGTGCCAGTACCTCGGACAGTCTCTATCAGCCCCAGCATTTT. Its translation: CASTSDSLYQPQHF.

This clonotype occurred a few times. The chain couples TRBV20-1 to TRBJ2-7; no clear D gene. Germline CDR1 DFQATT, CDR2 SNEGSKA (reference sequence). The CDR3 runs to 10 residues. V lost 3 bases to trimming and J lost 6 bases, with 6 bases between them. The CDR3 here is CSARRVEQYF. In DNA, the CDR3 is TGCAGTGCTAGGCGAGTCGAGCAGTACTTC.

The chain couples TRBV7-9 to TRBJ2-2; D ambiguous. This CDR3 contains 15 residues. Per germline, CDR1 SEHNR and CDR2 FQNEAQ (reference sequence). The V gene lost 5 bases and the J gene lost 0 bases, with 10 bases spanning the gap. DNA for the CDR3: TGTGCCAGCAGCATCCGACCCGCGAACACCGGGGAGCTGTTTTTT. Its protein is CASSIRPANTGELFF.